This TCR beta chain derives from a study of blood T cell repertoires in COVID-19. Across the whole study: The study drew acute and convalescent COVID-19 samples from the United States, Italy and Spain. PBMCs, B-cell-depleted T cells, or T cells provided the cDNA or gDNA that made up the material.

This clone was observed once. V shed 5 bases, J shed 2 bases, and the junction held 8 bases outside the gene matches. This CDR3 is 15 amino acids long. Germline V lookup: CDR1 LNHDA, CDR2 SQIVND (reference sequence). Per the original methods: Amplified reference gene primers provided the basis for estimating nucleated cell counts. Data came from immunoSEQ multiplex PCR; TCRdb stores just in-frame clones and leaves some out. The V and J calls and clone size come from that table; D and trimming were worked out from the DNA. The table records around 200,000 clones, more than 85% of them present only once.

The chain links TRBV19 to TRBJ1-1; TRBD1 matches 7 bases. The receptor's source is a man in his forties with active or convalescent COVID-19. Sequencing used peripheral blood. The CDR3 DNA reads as TGTGCCAGTAGTCCCCCAGACAGGGCCAACACTGAAGCTTTCTTT. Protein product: CASSPPDRANTEAFF.